This is a list of T cell receptor beta chains from one sample in a study of cytomegalovirus exposure and HLA in healthy donors. The assay was immunoSEQ multiplex PCR, and TCRdb's table has in-frame clones only and misses some. The sample lists 110,000 to 150,000 clones, 70% to 90% occurring once. The sample taken for sequencing was PBMCs. These receptors were obtained from a woman aged 40 to 49 in good health and CMV-seropositive. Both conserved end residues are part of each CDR3. The D gene is left open where the match is weak. Size values are once, few and many counts, or a class for expanded clones, and some rows have none.

>TRBJ1-6|.|TRBV2|.
CASSDLQIKSPLHF
TGTGCCAGCAGTGATTTACAGATCAAGTCACCCCTCCACTTT
>TRBJ2-7|.|TRBV5-1|TRBD1
CASSLTGTGSSYEQYF
TGCGCCAGCAGCCTAACAGGGACAGGGAGCTCCTACGAGCAGTACTTC
>TRBJ2-7|.|TRBV7-2|TRBD2
CASSLGGTSYEQYF
TGTGCCAGCAGCTTAGGTGGGACTAGCTACGAGCAGTACTTC
>TRBJ1-1|.|TRBV2|.
CASSEQARAEAFF
TGTGCCAGCAGTGAACAGGCCCGAGCTGAAGCTTTCTTT
>TRBJ2-1|.|TRBV7-7|.
CASSQDSSSYNEQFF
TGTGCCAGCAGTCAGGACTCAAGCTCCTACAATGAGCAGTTCTTC
>TRBJ2-3|once|TRBV15|.
CATSRGGLNTDTQYF
TGTGCCACCAGCAGAGGCGGACTGAACACAGATACGCAGTATTTT
>TRBJ2-7|.|TRBV5-1|.
CASSSGGASYEQYF
TGCGCCAGCAGCTCGGGTGGGGCCTCCTACGAGCAGTACTTC
>TRBJ2-5|.|TRBV4-2|.
CASSKQPGQPETQYF
TGTGCCAGCAGCAAACAGCCGGGACAACCAGAGACCCAGTACTTC
>TRBJ1-3|.|TRBV28|TRBD1
CASSSGTGFGNTIYF
TGTGCCAGCTCATCCGGGACAGGGTTCGGAAACACCATATATTTT
>TRBJ2-6|.|TRBV12-2|.
CASRLARATGANVLTF
TGTGCAAGTCGCTTAGCGCGGGCAACGGGGGCCAACGTCCTGACTTTC
>TRBJ2-7|.|TRBV11-2|.
CASSFFRGRNEQYF
TGTGCCAGCAGCTTTTTCAGGGGTCGGAACGAGCAGTACTTC
>TRBJ2-7|.|TRBV6-5|TRBD1
CASSYSGQLEQYF
TGTGCCAGCAGTTACTCGGGACAGCTGGAGCAGTACTTC
>TRBJ2-3|.|TRBV9|TRBD2
CASSPSGGLSDTQYF
TGTGCCAGCAGCCCCAGCGGGGGGTTATCAGATACGCAGTATTTT
>TRBJ2-5|.|TRBV7-3|TRBD2
CASSLRAGGIGETQYF
TGTGCCAGCAGCTTAAGGGCGGGGGGGATAGGAGAGACCCAGTACTTC
>TRBJ2-7|.|TRBV4-2|TRBD2
CASSQTSGSHEQYF
TGTGCCAGCAGCCAGACTAGCGGGAGCCACGAGCAGTACTTC
>TRBJ2-1|.|TRBV7-8|.
CASSLARVDEQFF
TGTGCCAGCAGCTTAGCGCGCGTGGATGAGCAGTTCTTC
>TRBJ2-1|.|TRBV4-1|TRBD1
CASSQTRGTGGREQFF
TGCGCCAGCAGCCAGACAAGAGGGACAGGGGGACGCGAGCAGTTCTTC
>TRBJ2-7|.|TRBV10-3|TRBD1
CAISMDRALAEQYF
TGTGCCATCAGTATGGACAGGGCCTTGGCCGAGCAGTACTTC
>TRBJ2-7|.|TRBV6-1|TRBD2
CASSEARTSWYEQYF
TGTGCCAGCAGTGAAGCTAGGACTAGTTGGTACGAGCAGTACTTC
>TRBJ2-3|few|TRBV28|TRBD2
CASSSRSGGHRTDTQYF
TGTGCCAGCAGTTCCCGTAGCGGGGGGCACCGCACAGATACGCAGTATTTT
>TRBJ1-1|.|TRBV7-2|.
CASSQARGGTEAFF
TGTGCCAGCAGCCAAGCAAGGGGTGGCACTGAAGCTTTCTTT
>TRBJ1-5|.|TRBV28|TRBD1
CASIPRDRGNQPQHF
TGTGCCAGCATCCCCCGGGACAGGGGTAATCAGCCCCAGCATTTT
>TRBJ1-3|.|TRBV7-9|TRBD1
CASSHTGTGKTGNTIYF
TGTGCCAGCAGCCACACCGGGACAGGGAAAACTGGAAACACCATATATTTT
>TRBJ2-5|once|TRBV7-2|.
CASSLWATQYF
TGTGCCAGCAGCTTGTGGGCGACCCAGTACTTC
>TRBJ2-1|.|TRBV4-3|TRBD2
CASSQVGGGPYNEQFF
TGCGCCAGCAGCCAAGTCGGGGGGGGCCCCTACAATGAGCAGTTCTTC
>TRBJ1-2|few|TRBV9|.
CASSVQPGSIYGYTF
TGTGCCAGCAGCGTACAGCCAGGGTCAATCTATGGCTACACCTTC
>TRBJ2-1|.|TRBV11-2|TRBD2
CASSLVRLANEQFF
TGTGCCAGCAGCTTAGTCCGACTAGCAAATGAGCAGTTCTTC
>TRBJ2-2|.|TRBV10-3|TRBD1
CATGTADTGELFF
TGTGCCACCGGGACAGCCGACACCGGGGAGCTGTTTTTT
>TRBJ1-6|once|TRBV6-5|.
CASSMGREYNSPLHF
TGTGCCAGCAGCATGGGCAGGGAATATAATTCACCCCTCCACTTT
>TRBJ2-3|.|TRBV5-6|.
CASSLGGPRGQYF
TGTGCCAGCAGCCTTGGAGGCCCCCGGGGGCAGTATTTT
>TRBJ2-7|few|TRBV9|TRBD2
CASSVDGTRKEEQYF
TGTGCCAGCAGCGTAGACGGGACTAGAAAGGAGGAGCAGTACTTC
>TRBJ1-1|few|TRBV5-4|TRBD1
CASSFWDRVANTEAFF
TGTGCCAGCAGCTTCTGGGACAGGGTAGCTAACACTGAAGCTTTCTTT
>TRBJ2-3|few|TRBV5-1|.
CASSLKSGARTQYF
TGCGCCAGCAGCTTGAAAAGCGGTGCAAGGACGCAGTATTTT
>TRBJ1-1|.|TRBV28|.
CAIYTPGGTEAFF
TGTGCCATCTATACTCCCGGAGGCACTGAAGCTTTCTTT
>TRBJ2-1|once|TRBV23-1|TRBD2
CASSQSKDSEGLAEDEQFF
TGCGCCAGCAGTCAATCGAAGGACTCTGAGGGACTAGCGGAAGATGAGCAGTTCTTC
>TRBJ2-2|.|TRBV5-8|.
CASSLQAAAGELFF
TGTGCCAGCAGCTTACAAGCTGCGGCCGGGGAGCTGTTTTTT
>TRBJ2-2|once|TRBV9|TRBD2
CASSVEAGGSGTGELFF
TGTGCCAGCAGCGTAGAGGCGGGGGGGTCGGGCACCGGGGAGCTGTTTTTT